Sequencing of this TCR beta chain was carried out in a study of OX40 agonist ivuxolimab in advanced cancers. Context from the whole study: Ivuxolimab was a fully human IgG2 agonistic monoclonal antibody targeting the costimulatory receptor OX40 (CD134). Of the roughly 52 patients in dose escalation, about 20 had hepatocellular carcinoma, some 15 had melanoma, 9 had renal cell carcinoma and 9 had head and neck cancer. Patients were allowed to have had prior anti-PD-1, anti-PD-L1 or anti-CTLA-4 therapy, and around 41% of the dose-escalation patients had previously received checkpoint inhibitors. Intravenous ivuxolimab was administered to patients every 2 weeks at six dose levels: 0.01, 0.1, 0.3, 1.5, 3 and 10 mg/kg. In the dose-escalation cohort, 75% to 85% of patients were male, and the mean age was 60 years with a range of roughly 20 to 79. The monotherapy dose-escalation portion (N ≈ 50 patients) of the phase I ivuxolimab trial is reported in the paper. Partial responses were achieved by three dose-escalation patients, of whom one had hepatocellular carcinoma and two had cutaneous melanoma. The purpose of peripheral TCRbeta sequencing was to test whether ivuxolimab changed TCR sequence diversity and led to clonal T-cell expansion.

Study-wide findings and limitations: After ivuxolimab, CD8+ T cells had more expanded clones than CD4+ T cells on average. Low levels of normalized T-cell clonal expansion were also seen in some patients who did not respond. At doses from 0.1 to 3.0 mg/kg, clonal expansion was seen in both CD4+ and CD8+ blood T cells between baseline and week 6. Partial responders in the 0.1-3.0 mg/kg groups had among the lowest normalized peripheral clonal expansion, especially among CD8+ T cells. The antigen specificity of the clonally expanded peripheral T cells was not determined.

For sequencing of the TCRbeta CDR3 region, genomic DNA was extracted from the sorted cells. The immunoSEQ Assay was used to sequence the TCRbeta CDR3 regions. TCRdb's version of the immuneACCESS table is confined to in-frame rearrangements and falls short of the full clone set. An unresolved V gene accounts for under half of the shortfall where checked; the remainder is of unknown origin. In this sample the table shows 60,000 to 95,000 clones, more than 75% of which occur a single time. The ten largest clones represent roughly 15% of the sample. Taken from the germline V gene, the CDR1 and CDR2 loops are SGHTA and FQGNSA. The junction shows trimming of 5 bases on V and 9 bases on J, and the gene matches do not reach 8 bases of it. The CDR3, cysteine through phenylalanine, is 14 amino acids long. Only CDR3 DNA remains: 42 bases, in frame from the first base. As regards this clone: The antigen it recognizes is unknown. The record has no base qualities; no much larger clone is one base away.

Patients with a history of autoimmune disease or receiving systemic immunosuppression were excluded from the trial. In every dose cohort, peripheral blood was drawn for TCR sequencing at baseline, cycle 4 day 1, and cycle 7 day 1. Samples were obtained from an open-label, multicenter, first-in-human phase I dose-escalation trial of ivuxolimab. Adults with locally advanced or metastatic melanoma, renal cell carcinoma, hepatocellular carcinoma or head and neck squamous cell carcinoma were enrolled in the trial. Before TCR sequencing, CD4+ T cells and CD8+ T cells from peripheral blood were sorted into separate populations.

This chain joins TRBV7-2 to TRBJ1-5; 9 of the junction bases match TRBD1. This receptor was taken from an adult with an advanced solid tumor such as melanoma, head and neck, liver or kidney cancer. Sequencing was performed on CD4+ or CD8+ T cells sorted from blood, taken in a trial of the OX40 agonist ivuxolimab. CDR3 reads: CASSPRTGDLPQHF. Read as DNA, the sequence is TGTGCCAGCAGCCCCCGGACAGGGGATCTGCCCCAGCATTTT.